This T cell receptor beta chain was captured by sequencing in a study of cytomegalovirus exposure and HLA in healthy donors. Study-level points and caveats: Highly shared variants forming one cluster were likely a sequencing artifact.

The CDR3 contains 15 residues. CDR1 and CDR2 (germline): LNHDA, SQIVND (reference sequence). The V end lost 5 bases, the J end lost 2 bases, and 13 bases lay between the germline ends. This clone was picked up one time. Its specificity is unknown. A multiplex PCR was run with 60 Vbeta primers and 13 Jbeta primers. In the original processing: Later, 65 million to 85 million unique TCR beta chains were counted in an analysis, and some 10 million of them were shared. The assay was immunoSEQ multiplex PCR, and TCRdb's table has in-frame clones only and misses some. V and J calls and clone size are copied from that table; D and trimming were computed from the DNA. The table lists 200,000 to 250,000 clones, around 85% of them singletons.

This receptor was obtained from a human donor in good health. Sequencing was carried out using PBMCs. The chain uses TRBV19 and TRBJ1-3; TRBD1 is a possible D gene (6 bases). CDR3 sequence reads: CASSLGTHTGNTIYF. For the CDR3, the DNA is TGTGCCAGTAGTCTCGGGACACATACTGGAAACACCATATATTTT.